Listed here is a single T cell receptor (beta chain). What it binds is not known. Via MiXCR, TCRdb re-called the reads, giving one row per CDR3 protein. The table has approximately 170,000 distinct CDR3 sequences, 17% seen once. The sample is drawn from a study of T cell repertoires in cytomegalovirus infection. As for the study in general: Matching HLA type and CMV infection were both indicated by public TCR beta signatures. Findings and limits, study-wide: It was HLA-C-restricted CMV-specific TCR beta clonotypes that dominated the response ex vivo. The study identified carriers of CMV plus the relevant HLA from cumulative public TCR beta family frequency.

Trimming shortened V by 2 bases and J by 6 bases, and 8 bases separated the two germline ends. This CDR3 has 12 residues. CDR1 is ENHRY and CDR2 is SYGVKD in the germline V gene. The specimen was CD8+ T cells from PBMCs. The sequence was collected from a human donor in good health (CMV status not recorded). Some clones in this sample may be carry-over from other donors' samples. The rearrangement links TRBV10-3 to TRBJ2-7, with D perhaps matching TRBD1 (6 bases). CDR3 protein: CAISEQGREQYF. CDR3 sequence (DNA): TGTGCCATCAGTGAGCAGGGGCGCGAGCAGTACTTC.